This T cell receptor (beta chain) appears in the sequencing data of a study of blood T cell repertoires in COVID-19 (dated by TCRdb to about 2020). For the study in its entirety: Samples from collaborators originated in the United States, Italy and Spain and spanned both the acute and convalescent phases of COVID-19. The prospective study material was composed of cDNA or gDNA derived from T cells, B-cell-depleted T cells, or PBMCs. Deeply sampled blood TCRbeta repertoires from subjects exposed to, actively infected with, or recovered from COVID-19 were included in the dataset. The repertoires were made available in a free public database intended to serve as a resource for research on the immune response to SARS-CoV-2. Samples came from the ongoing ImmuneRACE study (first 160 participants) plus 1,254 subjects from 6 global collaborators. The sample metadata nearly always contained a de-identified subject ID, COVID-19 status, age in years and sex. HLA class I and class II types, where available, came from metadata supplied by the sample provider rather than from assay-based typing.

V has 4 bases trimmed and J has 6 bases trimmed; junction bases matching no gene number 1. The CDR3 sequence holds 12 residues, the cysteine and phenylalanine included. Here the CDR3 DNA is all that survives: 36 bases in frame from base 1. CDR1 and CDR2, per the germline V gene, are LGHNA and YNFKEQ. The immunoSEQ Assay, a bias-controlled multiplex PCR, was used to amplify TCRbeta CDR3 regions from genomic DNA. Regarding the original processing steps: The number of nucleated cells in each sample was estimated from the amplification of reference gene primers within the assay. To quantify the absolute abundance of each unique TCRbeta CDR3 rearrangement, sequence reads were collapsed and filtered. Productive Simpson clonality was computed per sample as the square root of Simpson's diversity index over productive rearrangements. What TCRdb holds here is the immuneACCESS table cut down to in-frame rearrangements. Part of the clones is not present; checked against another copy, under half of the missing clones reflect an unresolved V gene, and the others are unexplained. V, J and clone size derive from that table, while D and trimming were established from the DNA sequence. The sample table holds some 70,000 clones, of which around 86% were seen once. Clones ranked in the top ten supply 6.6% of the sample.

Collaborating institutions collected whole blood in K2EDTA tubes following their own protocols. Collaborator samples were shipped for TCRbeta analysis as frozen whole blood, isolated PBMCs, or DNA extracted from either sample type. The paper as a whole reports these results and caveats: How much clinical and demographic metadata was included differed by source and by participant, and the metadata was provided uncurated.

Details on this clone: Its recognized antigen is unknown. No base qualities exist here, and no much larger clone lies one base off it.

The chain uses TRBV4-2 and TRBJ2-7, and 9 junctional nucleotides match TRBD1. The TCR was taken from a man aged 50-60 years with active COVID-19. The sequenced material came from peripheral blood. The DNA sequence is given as TGTGCCAGCAGCCTGGACAGGGGCGAGCAGTACTTC. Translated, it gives CASSLDRGEQYF.